This passage covers 6 T cell receptor beta chains from one sample sequenced in a study of blood T cell repertoires in COVID-19. Sequenced by immunoSEQ multiplex PCR; TCRdb stores in-frame clones only, minus some. The sample holds roughly 250,000 clones, 85% to 90% seen once. Sequenced sample: PBMCs or T cells enriched from blood (not recorded which). These TCRs come from a woman aged 18-30 years who had recovered from COVID-19.

J is TRBJ2-1 and V is TRBV5-1, with D possibly matching TRBD2 (5 bases). The V end lost 1 base, the J end lost 8 bases, and 7 bases lay between the germline ends. CDR3 length: 12 residues. In germline, CDR1 is SGHRS, CDR2 YFSETQ. The CDR3 loop is CASSLSGYEQFF. As DNA, the CDR3 is TGCGCCAGCAGCTTGTCGGGGTATGAGCAGTTCTTC.

This clone was found once. The chain couples TRBV5-4 to TRBJ2-5, with TRBD1 as a possible D gene (5 bases). Between the trimmed V and J ends, which lost 2 bases and 1 base, there was a span of 9 bases. CDR1 and CDR2 from the germline V gene are SGHNT and YYREEE (reference sequence). The CDR3 totals 14 residues. The CDR3 DNA sequence: TGTGCCAGCAGCTTAACAGGAGTCCAAGAGACCCAGTACTTC. This encodes CASSLTGVQETQYF. The full variable domain, rest sourced from reference TRBV5-4 and TRBJ2-5, is ETGVTQSPTHLIKTRGQQVTLRCSSQSGHNTVSWYQQALGQGPQFIFQYYREEENGRGNFPPRFSGLQFPNYSSELNVNALELDDSALYLCASSLTGVQETQYFGPGTRLLVL.

The chain recombines TRBV28 with TRBJ1-2; D is undetermined. The germline V gene has CDR1 MDHEN and CDR2 SYDVKM. The CDR3 loop spans 11 amino acids. Between the trimmed V and J ends, which lost 2 bases and 8 bases, there was a span of 6 bases. In DNA, the CDR3 is TGTGCCAGCAGTTTACTAGCCGGCTACACCTTC. This codes for CASSLLAGYTF.

This chain uses TRBV6-4 with TRBJ2-3; D not certain. CDR3 length: 17 residues. Germline V gene lookup returns CDR1 MRHNA and CDR2 SNTAGT. V was pared by 0 bases and J by 2 bases, with 15 bases between. The CDR3 protein is CASSDSRRKALTDTQYF. In DNA form, the CDR3 reads TGTGCCAGCAGTGACTCGAGGAGAAAAGCCCTCACAGATACGCAGTATTTT.

This chain connects TRBV6-5 to TRBJ2-4; 9 bases agree with TRBD2. The V gene end was trimmed by 7 bases and the J gene end by 8 bases; junction bases not matched to a gene: 6. Germline-derived CDR1 and CDR2 are MNHEY and SVGAGI. The CDR3 is 13 residues long. This CDR3 is CASKASGEHIQYF. The CDR3 nucleotides read TGTGCCAGCAAGGCTAGCGGGGAGCACATTCAGTACTTC.

The rearrangement joins TRBV15 to TRBJ1-1; D unresolved. This CDR3 has 12 residues. V was shortened by 5 bases and J by 4 bases, with 8 bases between the two germline ends. Germline values: CDR1 LNHNV, CDR2 YYDKDF (reference sequence). The CDR3 sequence is CATSSRGTEAFF. The CDR3, as DNA: TGTGCCACCAGCTCTCGGGGCACTGAAGCTTTCTTT.